Below are 12 T cell receptor beta chains sequenced from a single sample in a study of CD8+ T cells in alopecia areata. cDNA serving as the sequencing template came from extracted, reverse transcribed RNA. Libraries were prepared by immunoSEQ multiplex PCR; TCRdb keeps only in-frame clonotypes and omits some of them. The sample lists under 150,000 clones, about 46% seen once, with roughly 10% in the top ten. Specimen: NKG2D-low CD8+ T cells sorted from blood. The receptors shown here come from a human donor with alopecia areata.

Only a few counts were recorded for this clone. The chain combines TRBV28 with TRBJ2-1; 8 nucleotides agree with TRBD2. Per the germline V gene, CDR1 is MDHEN and CDR2 is SYDVKM. The length of the CDR3 is 16 residues. With 5 bases clipped from V and 4 bases from J, the junction kept 10 bases outside the gene matches. CDR3 sequence reads: CASSTYGGAGYNEQFF. The CDR3 nucleotides are TGTGCCAGCAGTACATACGGGGGGGCCGGGTACAATGAGCAGTTCTTC.

J is TRBJ2-2 and V is TRBV30, with D possibly being TRBD1 (5 bases). The CDR3 spans 13 residues. With 5 bases removed from V and 4 bases from J, the gap between germline ends came to 11 bases. Germline assignment: CDR1 GTSNPN and CDR2 SVGIG (reference sequence). The CDR3 protein is CAWDTGATGELFF. Written as DNA, the CDR3 is TGTGCCTGGGACACTGGGGCCACCGGGGAGCTGTTTTTT.

The V call is TRBV28, the J call TRBJ2-3; D gene ambiguous. Germline loops: CDR1 MDHEN, CDR2 SYDVKM. The ends were cut back, 5 bases at V and 2 bases at J, with 11 bases in the middle. The CDR3 sequence is 14 residues long. The CDR3 is CASSVTGNTDTQYF. CDR3 DNA: TGTGCCAGCAGTGTTACGGGTAACACAGATACGCAGTATTTT.

This clone was seen only a few times. The gene calls are TRBV29-1 and TRBJ2-2; tentatively, D is TRBD2 (6 bases). Germline CDR1 reads SQVTM; CDR2 reads ANQGSEA. Trimming shortened V by 2 bases and J by 6 bases, and 16 bases separated the two germline ends. CDR3 length: 15 amino acids. CDR3 bases: TGCAGCGTTGAAAATGGAGCGGGCGCCGCCGGGGAGCTGTTTTTT. This codes for CSVENGAGAAGELFF.

This clone has just a few counts. The genes are TRBV29-1 and TRBJ2-3, with D uncertain. Germline V CDR1 and CDR2: SQVTM, ANQGSEA. V lost 7 bases and J 1 base, leaving 15 bases between the germline ends. CDR3 length equals 14 residues. CDR3 protein: CSAEGLPRTDTQYF. CDR3 coding DNA: TGCAGCGCCGAAGGTCTGCCGCGCACAGATACGCAGTATTTT.

This clone has only a few counts. This chain links TRBV14 with TRBJ2-2; D is ambiguous. CDR1 is SGHDN and CDR2 is FVKESK in the germline V gene. CDR3 length equals 11 residues. The V end lost 3 bases, the J end lost 4 bases, and 0 bases lay between the germline ends. Here the CDR3 reads CASSHTGELFF. The CDR3 DNA reads as TGTGCCAGCAGCCACACCGGGGAGCTGTTTTTT.

This clone has only a few counts. The chain links TRBV30 to TRBJ2-7; the D gene is possibly TRBD2 (5 bases). Looked up from germline, CDR1 is GTSNPN and CDR2 is SVGIG (reference sequence). The V end was cut by 0 bases, the J end by 5 bases, with 14 bases between. The CDR3 spans 14 residues. CDR3 sequence (DNA): TGTGCCTGGAGTGTTTACTCTCGAGGGAACGAGCAGTACTTC. Amino acids: CAWSVYSRGNEQYF.

The chain links TRBV5-4 to TRBJ2-1; D gene uncertain. Per the germline V gene, CDR1 is SGHNT and CDR2 is YYREEE (reference sequence). With 0 bases removed from V and 6 bases from J, the gap between germline ends came to 7 bases. The CDR3 totals 13 residues. CDR3 sequence: CASSLDEPNEQFF. DNA for the CDR3: TGTGCCAGCAGCTTGGATGAACCCAATGAGCAGTTCTTC.

The chain combines TRBV6-1 with TRBJ2-3, with no clear D. V gave up 7 bases and J gave up 5 bases, with 13 bases separating them. The CDR3 spans 13 residues. The germline V gene has CDR1 MNHNS and CDR2 SASEGT. The CDR3, as DNA: TGTGCCAGCACTCTCTCCGAGGTAGATACGCAGTATTTT. Residues: CASTLSEVDTQYF.

This CDR3 is CASSIREDNEQFF. The CDR3 DNA reads TGTGCCAGTAGTATTAGGGAGGACAATGAGCAGTTCTTC. The chain uses TRBV19 and TRBJ2-1; tentatively, D is TRBD2 (6 bases). The germline CDR1 and CDR2 sequences are LNHDA and SQIVND (reference sequence). The CDR3 loop spans 13 amino acids. V was shortened by 3 bases and J by 5 bases, with 8 bases between the two germline ends.

The gene calls are TRBV25-1 and TRBJ2-1; perhaps TRBD1 as D (6 bases). V was clipped by 3 bases and J by 12 bases, with 12 bases between them. The CDR3 is 12 residues long. Germline values: CDR1 MGHDK, CDR2 SYGVNS. The CDR3, as DNA: TGTGCCAGCAGTGACACAGGGACCGTGCAGTTCTTC. Translating it yields CASSDTGTVQFF.

The CDR3 DNA follows: TGTGCCAGCAGTCTCAGGGAGATGGGGAACACCATATATTTT. Residues: CASSLREMGNTIYF. This chain connects TRBV13 to TRBJ1-3, with a possible D match to TRBD1 (5 bases). Germline V gives CDR1 PRHDT, CDR2 FYEKMQ (reference sequence). CDR3 length equals 14 residues. Trimming shortened V by 6 bases and J by 7 bases, and 16 bases separated the two germline ends. Variable domain in full (rest from reference TRBV13 and TRBJ1-3): AAGVIQSPRHLIKEKRETATLKCYPIPRHDTVYWYQQGPGQDPQFLISFYEKMQSDKGSIPDRFSAQQFSDYHSELNMSSLELGDSALYFCASSLREMGNTIYFGEGSWLTVV.